Listed here is a single T cell receptor beta chain. The antigen is not known. This entry is derived from a study of T cell responses to AZD1222 COVID-19 vaccine. Study outcomes and limitations: Possibly, clonal diversity was underestimated; donors were largely white British and included more females. Repertoire sampling happened only post peak T cell response. Within unmutated variant regions lay the reported targets of nearly half of spike-specific TCRs. Spike-specific TCR breadth and depth grew following two AZD1222 doses.

The protocol was immunoSEQ multiplex PCR, while the TCRdb copy is restricted to in-frame clones and leaves out a portion. This table has over 150,000 clones, more than 90% appearing once. The CDR3 spans 14 residues. Germline CDR1 and CDR2: SEHNR and FQNEAQ (reference sequence). Losses at the gene ends were 3 bases for V and 7 bases for J; bases not matched to a gene: 5. The TCR originated in an adult in good health. Sequenced here: peripheral blood, sampled on day 0 of AZD1222 vaccination. The gene calls are TRBV7-9 and TRBJ1-1; 10 bases are shared with TRBD1. As DNA, the CDR3 is TGTGCCAGCAGCTTTAGGACAGGGGGTGGTGAAGCTTTCTTT. It specifies CASSFRTGGGEAFF.